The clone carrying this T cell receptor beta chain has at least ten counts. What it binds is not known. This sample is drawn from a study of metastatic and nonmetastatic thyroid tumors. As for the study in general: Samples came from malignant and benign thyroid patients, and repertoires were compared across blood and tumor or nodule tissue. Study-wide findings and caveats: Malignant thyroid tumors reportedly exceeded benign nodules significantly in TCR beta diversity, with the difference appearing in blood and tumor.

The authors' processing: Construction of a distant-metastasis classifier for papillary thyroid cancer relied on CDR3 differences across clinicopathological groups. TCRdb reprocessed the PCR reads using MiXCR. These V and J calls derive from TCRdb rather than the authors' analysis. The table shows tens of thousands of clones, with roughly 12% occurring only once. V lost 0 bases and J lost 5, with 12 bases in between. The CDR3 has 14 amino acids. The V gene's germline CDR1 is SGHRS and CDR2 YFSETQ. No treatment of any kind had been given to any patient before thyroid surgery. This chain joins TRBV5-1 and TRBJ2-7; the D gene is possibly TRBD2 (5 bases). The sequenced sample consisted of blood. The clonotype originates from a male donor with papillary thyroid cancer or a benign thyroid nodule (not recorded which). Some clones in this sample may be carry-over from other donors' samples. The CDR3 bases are TGCGCCAGCAGCTTGGCGTCGGGGTCCCACGAGCAGTACTTC. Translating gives CASSLASGSHEQYF. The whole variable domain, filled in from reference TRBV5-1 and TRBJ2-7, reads KAGVTQTPRYLIKTRGQQVTLSCSPISGHRSVSWYQQTPGQGLQFLFEYFSETQRNKGNFPGRFSGRQFSNSRSEMNVSTLELGDSALYLCASSLASGSHEQYFGPGTRLTVT.